The 30 T cell receptor beta chains reported below all come from one sample, sequenced in a study of T cell responses to AZD1222 COVID-19 vaccine. Method: immunoSEQ multiplex PCR; TCRdb's copy keeps in-frame clones and lacks some. The sample shows fewer than 200,000 clones, approximately 93% of them seen only once. The input for sequencing was peripheral blood, taken 28 days after the second AZD1222 dose. The receptors were gathered from an adult who received the AZD1222 COVID-19 vaccine.

V and J are TRBV7-9 and TRBJ1-1, with 7 bases matching TRBD1. The CDR3 length is 17 residues. The germline CDR1 and CDR2 sequences are SEHNR and FQNEAQ (reference sequence). The V segment lost 3 bases and the J segment 0 bases; nucleotides outside the gene matches: 10. CDR3 bases: TGTGCCAGCAGCTTGCCCGGGACAGCTCTCATGAACACTGAAGCTTTCTTT. It translates to CASSLPGTALMNTEAFF.

CDR3 region: CASSLLPTVSGTEAFF. As DNA, the CDR3 is TGTGCCAGCAGCTTACTACCCACGGTTTCTGGCACTGAAGCTTTCTTT. This chain connects TRBV21-1 to TRBJ1-1. TRBV21-1 represents a pseudogene. This CDR3 spans 16 amino acids.

This chain links TRBV27 with TRBJ1-2; 9 nucleotides agree with TRBD1. V shed 5 bases and J 4 bases; nucleotides not matched to a gene: 5. The CDR3 contains 14 residues. Per the germline V gene, CDR1 is MNHEY and CDR2 is SMNVEV (reference sequence). The CDR3 spells CASSPTGGTYGYTF. In DNA, the CDR3 is TGTGCCAGCAGTCCGACAGGGGGGACCTATGGCTACACCTTC.

With regard to this clone: One junction end disagrees with the germline gene, perhaps due to a read error. Other DNA variants within this sample encode the same CDR3. J is TRBJ1-2 and V is TRBV2, with TRBD1 identical over 8 bases. Per germline, CDR1 SNHLY and CDR2 FYNNEI. There are 14 residues in the CDR3. In DNA form, the CDR3 reads TGTGCCAGCAGCCTGACAGGGGTGGACTATGGTTACACCTTC. Its translation: CASSLTGVDYGYTF. Full variable domain (rest looked up from reference TRBV2 and TRBJ1-2): EPEVTQTPSHQVTQMGQEVILRCVPISNHLYFYWYRQILGQKVEFLVSFYNNEISEKSEIFDDQFSVERPDGSNFTLKIRSTKLEDSAMYFCASSLTGVDYGYTFGSGTRLTVV.

The chain carries TRBV19 and TRBJ1-3; D is unresolved. Germline-derived CDR1 and CDR2 are LNHDA and SQIVND (reference sequence). The CDR3 spans 14 residues. V gave up 7 bases and J gave up 4 bases, with 14 bases separating them. CDR3 in DNA: TGTGCCAGTAAGGTCCAGGTCGGAGGAAACACCATATATTTT. It translates to CASKVQVGGNTIYF.

The chain carries TRBV7-9 and TRBJ2-2, with D perhaps TRBD1 (5 bases). Germline-derived CDR1 and CDR2 are SEHNR and FQNEAQ (reference sequence). The CDR3 runs to 13 residues. Between the trimmed V and J ends, which lost 10 bases and 2 bases, there was a span of 11 bases. CDR3 DNA sequence: TGTGCCAATACAGGTTTTAACACCGGGGAGCTGTTTTTT. Amino acids: CANTGFNTGELFF.

The chain links TRBV29-1 to TRBJ1-1, with 10 bases lining up with TRBD1. CDR3 size: 14 residues. CDR1 SQVTM and CDR2 ANQGSEA come from the germline V gene. The ends lost 6 bases at V and 5 bases at J; junction bases unmatched: 9. In nucleotides, the CDR3 is TGCAGCGTGAGACGACAGGGGGCGCGGACTGAAGCTTTCTTT. Amino acids: CSVRRQGARTEAFF. Based on the CDR3 plus reference TRBV29-1 and TRBJ1-1, the full variable domain is SAVISQKPSRDICQRGTSLTIQCQVDSQVTMMFWYRQQPGQSLTLIATANQGSEATYESGFVIDKFPISRPNLTFSTLTVSNMSPEDSSIYLCSVRRQGARTEAFFGQGTRLTVV.

V usage is TRBV6-2 or TRBV6-3 and J usage is TRBJ1-5, with D unresolved. Trimming cost V 0 bases and J 5 bases, with 8 bases left between them. The CDR3 covers 14 residues. Germline CDR1 and CDR2: MNHEY and SVGEGT. In nucleotides, the CDR3 is TGTGCCAGCAGTTACTCGAATCGGTATCAGCCCCAGCATTTT. It is translated as CASSYSNRYQPQHF.

V and J are TRBV15 and TRBJ2-3; D not certain. Germline V gene lookup returns CDR1 LNHNV and CDR2 YYDKDF (reference sequence). This CDR3 spans 13 amino acids. Between the trimmed V and J ends, which lost 3 bases and 4 bases, there was a span of 8 bases. CDR3 amino acids: CATSSGRSDTQYF. The CDR3 DNA reads as TGTGCCACCAGCAGTGGGCGCTCAGATACGCAGTATTTT.

The chain uses TRBV11-1 and TRBJ2-7; the match to TRBD2 covers 11 bases. The trim removed 7 bases at V and 3 bases at J, leaving 8 bases unmatched. This CDR3 comprises 15 residues. Germline V gene sequence: CDR1 SGHAT, CDR2 FQDESV (reference sequence). The CDR3 DNA sequence: TGTGCCAGCAAATTGACTAGCGGGGTTATCTACGAGCAGTACTTC. It encodes CASKLTSGVIYEQYF.

The V call is TRBV29-1, the J call TRBJ2-1; 11 nucleotides agree with TRBD2. J lost 2 bases, V lost 7 bases, and 1 base had no gene match. The germline CDR1 and CDR2 sequences are SQVTM and ANQGSEA. There are 13 residues in the CDR3. In DNA, the CDR3 is TGCAGCGGTAGCGGGAGGGCCTACAATGAGCAGTTCTTC. This translates into CSGSGRAYNEQFF.

This chain uses TRBV12-5 with TRBJ2-7; no definite D call. Trimming removed 1 base from V and 3 bases from J, with 7 bases in between. Germline V CDR1 and CDR2: LGHNT, FRNRAP. This CDR3 is built from 13 residues. In DNA, the CDR3 is TGTGCTAGTGGTTTGGCGCAACGCTACGAGCAGTACTTC. It is translated as CASGLAQRYEQYF.

This chain links TRBV6-5 with TRBJ1-1, with D tentatively TRBD1 (5 bases). Germline CDR1 MNHEY, CDR2 SVGAGI. Trimming removed 0 bases from V and 5 bases from J, with 10 bases in between. CDR3 size: 14 residues. In DNA form, the CDR3 reads TGTGCCAGCAGTTACTCGATGGGGGGGACTGAAGCTTTCTTT. It specifies CASSYSMGGTEAFF.

This chain connects TRBV9 to TRBJ2-7; TRBD2 matches 10 bases. Germline loops: CDR1 SGDLS, CDR2 YYNGEE. The CDR3 length is 15 residues. V trimming: 4 bases; J trimming: 0 bases; junction bases outside the gene matches: 4. The CDR3, as DNA: TGTGCCAGCAGCCCAGGACTAGCGGTCTCCTACGAGCAGTACTTC. This encodes CASSPGLAVSYEQYF.

This chain connects TRBV7-3 to TRBJ2-2; no clear D. V was cut by 3 bases and J by 2 bases, with 10 bases left in between. Germline V gene lookup returns CDR1 SGHTA and CDR2 FQGTGA. This CDR3 has 15 amino acids. The CDR3 sequence is CASSLYAGNTGELFF. The CDR3 DNA reads TGTGCCAGCAGCTTGTACGCCGGCAACACCGGGGAGCTGTTTTTT.

This chain links TRBV18 with TRBJ2-5; 10 bases are a match to TRBD2. Trimming at V came to 3 bases and at J to 5 bases, leaving 6 bases not matched to a gene. The CDR3 consists of 15 residues. Germline V CDR1 and CDR2: KGHSH, LQKENI. The CDR3 reads CASSPALAGKETQYF. In nucleotides, the CDR3 is TGTGCCAGCTCACCCGCACTAGCGGGAAAGGAGACCCAGTACTTC. Using reference TRBV18 and TRBJ2-5 for the parts outside the CDR3, the full variable domain is NAGVMQNPRHLVRRRGQEARLRCSPMKGHSHVYWYRQLPEEGLKFMVYLQKENIIDESGMPKERFSAEFPKEGPSILRIQQVVRGDSAAYFCASSPALAGKETQYFGPGTRLLVL.

The chain uses TRBV11-2 and TRBJ2-7, with 9 bases aligning to TRBD2. CDR1 is SGHAT and CDR2 is FQNNGV in the germline V gene. J lost 3 bases, V lost 5 bases, and 11 bases had no gene match. The CDR3 extends over 16 amino acids. The CDR3 sequence is CASSRGRASGVYEQYF. CDR3 DNA sequence: TGTGCCAGCAGCCGGGGTCGTGCTAGCGGGGTCTACGAGCAGTACTTC.

This clone occurred once. The V and J genes are TRBV9 and TRBJ1-2; D uncertain. Germline CDR1 and CDR2: SGDLS and YYNGEE. Trimming left V 4 bases short and J 1 base short, with 14 bases between. The CDR3 sequence is 15 residues long. The CDR3 reads CASSPTTGLNYGYTF. In DNA, the CDR3 is TGTGCCAGCAGCCCCACGACCGGCCTTAACTATGGCTACACCTTC.

The V gene is TRBV7-2, the J gene TRBJ1-2; the D gene is possibly TRBD1 (5 bases). The CDR3 has 13 amino acids. Trimming removed 3 bases from V and 6 bases from J, with 11 bases in between. The germline CDR1 and CDR2 sequences are SGHTA and FQGNSA. The CDR3 DNA reads TGTGCCAGCAGCTTCAAGGGGACCCATGGCTACACCTTC. Translation gives CASSFKGTHGYTF.

The J gene is TRBJ1-6, the V gene TRBV5-1, with 7 bases identical to TRBD1. V trimming: 2 bases; J trimming: 7 bases; junction bases outside the gene matches: 9. The CDR3 has 16 residues. The germline gives CDR1 SGHRS, CDR2 YFSETQ. The CDR3 spells CASSFDLTGRNSPLHF. CDR3 in DNA: TGCGCCAGCAGCTTCGACCTGACAGGGCGGAATTCACCCCTCCACTTT.

The rearrangement joins TRBV5-1 to TRBJ2-7; perhaps TRBD2 as D (6 bases). CDR3 size: 14 residues. Between the trimmed V and J ends, which lost 0 bases and 1 base, there was a span of 8 bases. Per the germline V gene, CDR1 is SGHRS and CDR2 is YFSETQ. The CDR3 region has the DNA TGCGCCAGCAGCTTGGGGGAGGTATCCTACGAGCAGTACTTC. Residues: CASSLGEVSYEQYF.

The chain uses TRBV2 and TRBJ2-1, with 8 bases identical to TRBD1. V lost 9 bases and J lost 0; bases outside the gene matches: 7. The CDR3 sequence is 15 residues long. Germline values: CDR1 SNHLY, CDR2 FYNNEI. This CDR3 reads CASEPGQVSYNEQFF. The CDR3 DNA is TGTGCCAGTGAACCGGGACAGGTCTCCTACAATGAGCAGTTCTTC.

This chain connects TRBV24-1 to TRBJ2-3, with D possibly TRBD1 on 5 matching bases. V lost 2 bases and J 0 bases, leaving 14 bases between the germline ends. Germline V gene sequence: CDR1 KGHDR, CDR2 SFDVKD. The CDR3 sequence is 17 residues long. The CDR3 spells CATSDSVGRGSTDTQYF. The CDR3 nucleotides read TGTGCCACCAGTGATTCGGTGGGAAGGGGAAGCACAGATACGCAGTATTTT.

This chain uses TRBV5-1 with TRBJ2-7; possibly TRBD2 for D (6 bases). The CDR3 covers 15 residues. Germline lookup yields CDR1 SGHRS and CDR2 YFSETQ. The V and J ends lost 3 bases and 2 bases respectively, with 15 bases between them. CDR3 amino acids: CASSWGGGIAYEQYF. The CDR3 DNA reads as TGCGCCAGCAGCTGGGGTGGAGGGATTGCCTACGAGCAGTACTTC.

The rearrangement uses TRBV3-1 (or the pseudogene TRBV3-2) and TRBJ2-1; no firm D call. The CDR3 consists of 11 residues. CDR1 LGHDT and CDR2 YNNKEL come from the germline V gene (reference sequence). V lost 1 base to trimming and J lost 13 bases, with 8 bases between them. The chain's CDR3 is CASSQGPYQFF. Written as DNA, the CDR3 is TGTGCCAGCAGCCAAGGTCCCTACCAGTTCTTC.

This clone was seen a single time. The chain links TRBV30 to TRBJ1-1; the match to TRBD1 covers 9 bases. Germline trimming cut 4 bases from V and 5 bases from J; bases unmatched to any gene: 11. The CDR3 has 15 residues. Germline V gene data show CDR1 as GTSNPN and CDR2 as SVGIG (reference sequence). As DNA, the CDR3 is TGTGCCTGGAACACAGGGGGCGCGGCTAGAACTGAAGCTTTCTTT. Translated, it gives CAWNTGGAARTEAFF.

The V and J genes are TRBV19 and TRBJ2-7, with D tentatively TRBD2 (6 bases). Germline CDR1 and CDR2: LNHDA and SQIVND (reference sequence). The CDR3 extends over 15 amino acids. V was pared by 8 bases and J by 0 bases, with 17 bases between. The CDR3 loop reads CASGSGGPISYEQYF. CDR3 nucleotides: TGTGCCAGTGGGTCCGGGGGACCCATCTCCTACGAGCAGTACTTC.

The V and J genes are TRBV30 and TRBJ2-6; 10 bases match TRBD2. V lost 0 bases and J lost 0; bases outside the gene matches: 11. Germline CDR1 reads GTSNPN; CDR2 reads SVGIG (reference sequence). CDR3 length: 20 residues. CDR3 in DNA: TGTGCCTGGAGTGTACTGAGAATAGCGGGGGGACTCTCTGGGGCCAACGTCCTGACTTTC. Protein product: CAWSVLRIAGGLSGANVLTF.

V and J are TRBV4-2 and TRBJ1-3; D is ambiguous. The CDR3 is 15 residues long. The V end was cut by 4 bases, the J end by 4 bases, with 14 bases between. Germline lookup yields CDR1 LGHNA and CDR2 YNFKEQ. In DNA form, the CDR3 reads TGTGCCAGCAGCCTCCCCTACGGAGGGGGAAACACCATATATTTT. Translated: CASSLPYGGGNTIYF.

The chain recombines TRBV19 with TRBJ1-4; a possible D gene is TRBD1 (6 bases). Looked up from germline, CDR1 is LNHDA and CDR2 is SQIVND (reference sequence). The V end lost 1 base, the J end lost 6 bases, and 15 bases lay between the germline ends. The CDR3 is made up of 16 amino acids. The CDR3 sequence is CASSIAPGGSYEKLFF. As DNA, the CDR3 is TGTGCCAGTAGTATAGCCCCGGGGGGCTCCTATGAAAAACTGTTTTTT.